These 20 T cell receptor beta chains originate from one sample sequenced in a study of CD8+ T cells in alopecia areata. Treatment of the sample: oral pan-JAK inhibitor, 5-10 mg twice daily. RNA was isolated and reverse transcribed to cDNA, the sequencing template. Using immunoSEQ multiplex PCR, the repertoire was profiled, and TCRdb retains in-frame clones only, with some absent. This table holds 100,000 to 140,000 clones, over 80% found once. The sequencing here drew on CD8+ T cells sorted from blood, taken at week 24, from a patient treated with tofacitinib. The receptor source for this set is a human donor with alopecia areata.

V and J are TRBV7-2 and TRBJ2-7, with a possible D match to TRBD1 (6 bases). The V and J ends lost 4 bases and 2 bases respectively, with 15 bases between them. Germline CDR1 SGHTA, CDR2 FQGNSA. The CDR3 covers 15 residues. CDR3 nucleotides: TGTGCCAGCAGCTCCTGGGGGACAACGGCCTACGAGCAGTACTTC. Translated, it gives CASSSWGTTAYEQYF.

CDR3 residues: CASSLIRRSGLSFTDTQYF. The CDR3 DNA follows: TGCGCCAGCAGCTTGATCAGGCGCTCGGGACTAAGTTTCACAGATACGCAGTATTTT. This chain uses TRBV5-1 with TRBJ2-3, with 7 bases matching TRBD2. The germline V gene has CDR1 SGHRS and CDR2 YFSETQ. J gave up 2 bases and V 1 base, and 16 bases lay outside the gene matches. The CDR3 is made up of 19 amino acids.

The chain uses TRBV4-3 and TRBJ1-1; D is ambiguous. The CDR3 spans 15 residues. V lost 0 bases to trimming and J lost 4 bases, with 12 bases between them. The germline gives CDR1 LGHNA, CDR2 YSLEER. The CDR3 bases are TGCGCCAGCAGCCAAGATAGGGTCGGGCTCACTGAAGCTTTCTTT. Its protein product is CASSQDRVGLTEAFF.

The rearrangement links TRBV9 to TRBJ1-1; D possibly corresponds to TRBD1 (6 bases). CDR1 is SGDLS, CDR2 YYNGEE, per germline. Deletions cut 2 bases from V and 5 bases from J, with 10 bases between. The CDR3 loop spans 13 amino acids. The DNA for the CDR3 is TGTGCCAGCAGCGTCGGGGGCCGGACTGAAGCTTTCTTT. It codes for CASSVGGRTEAFF.

V and J are TRBV30 and TRBJ2-2; 12 bases align to TRBD2. The J segment lost 0 bases and the V segment lost 0 bases, leaving 8 bases of the junction unmatched. The germline CDR1 and CDR2 sequences are GTSNPN and SVGIG (reference sequence). The CDR3 contains 19 residues. The CDR3 region is CAWSVLETSGGANTGELFF. CDR3 nucleotide sequence: TGTGCCTGGAGTGTACTTGAGACTAGCGGGGGAGCGAACACCGGGGAGCTGTTTTTT.

The V and J genes are TRBV9 and TRBJ2-1; a possible D gene is TRBD2 (7 bases). V lost 0 bases, J lost 5 bases, and 12 bases lay in between. The CDR3 is 15 residues long. Germline V gene sequence: CDR1 SGDLS, CDR2 YYNGEE. Here the CDR3 DNA reads TGTGCCAGCAGCGTAGCGGGGGGCCAGAACAATGAGCAGTTCTTC. This sequence encodes CASSVAGGQNNEQFF.

This sequence joins TRBV27 and TRBJ2-3; 9 bases agree with TRBD2. Germline CDR1 is MNHEY and CDR2 is SMNVEV (reference sequence). The V segment lost 3 bases and the J segment 6 bases; nucleotides outside the gene matches: 10. The CDR3 consists of 16 residues. CDR3 in amino acids: CASSLWLAGKPDTQYF. Here the CDR3 DNA reads TGTGCCAGCAGTTTGTGGCTAGCGGGGAAACCCGATACGCAGTATTTT.

The V and J genes are TRBV6-5 and TRBJ2-1; 10 nucleotides align to TRBD2. There are 15 residues in the CDR3. Germline CDR1 and CDR2: MNHEY and SVGAGI. Trimming cost V 2 bases and J 10 bases; bases outside gene matches: 8. CDR3 protein: CASSYVAGGAGEQFF. CDR3 sequence (DNA): TGTGCCAGCAGTTACGTAGCGGGGGGCGCGGGAGAGCAGTTCTTC.

This clone has only a few counts. V is TRBV4-1 and J is TRBJ2-2; D ambiguous. V was cut by 4 bases and J by 4 bases, with 16 bases left in between. Germline V lookup: CDR1 MGHRA, CDR2 YSYEKL. The CDR3 has 16 amino acids. In DNA form, the CDR3 reads TGCGCCAGCAGCCTCGCTGAAATAGGGTCCACCGGGGAGCTGTTTTTT. This gives the protein CASSLAEIGSTGELFF.

The chain couples TRBV30 to TRBJ1-1; D is ambiguous. This CDR3 comprises 14 residues. Germline V gene sequence: CDR1 GTSNPN, CDR2 SVGIG (reference sequence). Trimming pared 3 bases from V and 0 bases from J, leaving 11 bases between. The CDR3 is CAWRNPRMNTEAFF. In nucleotides, the CDR3 is TGTGCCTGGAGGAACCCCCGAATGAACACTGAAGCTTTCTTT.

This clone appeared a single time. V usage is TRBV30 and J usage is TRBJ1-1; TRBD1 matches at 10 bases. The CDR3 is 15 amino acids. CDR1 and CDR2 from the germline V gene are GTSNPN and SVGIG (reference sequence). Losses at the gene ends were 2 bases for V and 1 base for J; bases not matched to a gene: 4. The CDR3 loop is CAWSPDRGANTEAFF. The CDR3, as DNA: TGTGCCTGGAGTCCGGACAGGGGGGCGAACACTGAAGCTTTCTTT.

The chain couples TRBV4-2 to TRBJ2-2; TRBD2 agrees at 15 bases. This CDR3 is built from 17 residues. Per the germline V gene, CDR1 is LGHNA and CDR2 is YNFKEQ. J lost 4 bases, V lost 1 base, and 1 base had no gene match. The CDR3 DNA is TGTGCCAGCAGCCAAGGGGGACTAGCGGGGGGCACCGGGGAGCTGTTTTTT. It codes for CASSQGGLAGGTGELFF.

The rearrangement joins TRBV4-2 to TRBJ1-5; D remains ambiguous. CDR3 length equals 19 residues. Germline V gives CDR1 LGHNA, CDR2 YNFKEQ. The V and J ends lost 0 bases and 3 bases respectively, with 21 bases between them. The CDR3 DNA reads as TGTGCCAGCAGCCAAGATTGGACGGACGGGCAGTCTATCAATCAGCCCCAGCATTTT. This gives the protein CASSQDWTDGQSINQPQHF.

The rearrangement uses TRBV2 and TRBJ1-1; D is perhaps TRBD1 (6 bases). The V end was cut by 6 bases, the J end by 4 bases, with 18 bases between. The length of the CDR3 is 15 residues. CDR1 is SNHLY, CDR2 FYNNEI, per germline. The CDR3: CASRRKGPGVTEAFF. DNA of the CDR3: TGTGCCAGCAGACGTAAGGGCCCAGGGGTCACTGAAGCTTTCTTT.

The chain uses TRBV5-6 and TRBJ1-1; tentatively, D is TRBD1 (5 bases). Looked up from germline, CDR1 is SGHDT and CDR2 is YYEEEE. This CDR3 is built from 15 residues. Between the trimmed V and J ends, which lost 6 bases and 0 bases, there was a span of 15 bases. CDR3 in amino acids: CASTFEGSVNTEAFF. CDR3 nucleotides: TGTGCCAGCACCTTTGAGGGGAGCGTGAACACTGAAGCTTTCTTT.

The gene calls are TRBV7-2 and TRBJ2-2; no definite D call. The ends were cut back, 0 bases at V and 1 base at J, with 9 bases in the middle. CDR1 and CDR2 (germline): SGHTA, FQGNSA. There are 16 residues in the CDR3. The CDR3 nucleotides read TGTGCCAGCAGCTTAGCGCCGTGGGGGAACACCGGGGAGCTGTTTTTT. It specifies CASSLAPWGNTGELFF.

The rearrangement joins TRBV7-9 to TRBJ2-1, with a weak D call TRBD1 (5 bases). Germline assignment: CDR1 SEHNR and CDR2 FQNEAQ (reference sequence). The germline V and J ends were trimmed by 5 bases and 8 bases, with 13 bases remaining between them. The CDR3 contains 13 residues. CDR3 protein: CASSGAVKHEQFF. The CDR3 bases are TGTGCCAGCAGCGGGGCAGTAAAGCATGAGCAGTTCTTC.

The chain is built from TRBV2 and TRBJ2-5; perhaps TRBD1 as D (5 bases). Trimming left V 3 bases short and J 4 bases short, with 12 bases between. Germline values: CDR1 SNHLY, CDR2 FYNNEI. This CDR3 has 14 residues. The CDR3 is CASSDRAFRETQYF. In DNA form, the CDR3 reads TGTGCCAGCAGTGACAGGGCTTTTAGAGAGACCCAGTACTTC.

The chain employs TRBV14 and TRBJ1-1, with TRBD1 as a possible D gene (6 bases). From germline, CDR1 is SGHDN and CDR2 FVKESK. Trimming left V 9 bases short and J 0 bases short, with 14 bases between. CDR3 length: 14 amino acids. CDR3 coding DNA: TGTGCCAGTACGCCCAGGGGCTTGAACACTGAAGCTTTCTTT. This codes for CASTPRGLNTEAFF. Full variable domain (remainder filled in from reference TRBV14 and TRBJ1-1): EAGVTQFPSHSVIEKGQTVTLRCDPISGHDNLYWYRRVMGKEIKFLLHFVKESKQDESGMPNNRFLAERTGGTYSTLKVQPAELEDSGVYFCASTPRGLNTEAFFGQGTRLTVV.

The chain uses TRBV5-1 and TRBJ2-2, with D perhaps given as TRBD1 or TRBD2 (5 bases each). The V end lost 0 bases, the J end lost 5 bases, and 8 bases lay between the germline ends. CDR3 length: 14 amino acids. Per the germline V gene, CDR1 is SGHRS and CDR2 is YFSETQ. The CDR3 DNA follows: TGCGCCAGCAGCTTGGTAGAGGGGACCGGGGAGCTGTTTTTT. This gives the protein CASSLVEGTGELFF.